This T cell receptor beta chain was recovered during a study of blood T cell repertoires in COVID-19. Profiled with immunoSEQ multiplex PCR; TCRdb holds only in-frame clones, not every one. The table has approximately 440,000 clones, about 92% seen once. CDR1 is PRHDT and CDR2 is FYEKMQ in the germline V gene (reference sequence). The CDR3 extends over 16 amino acids. Trimming stripped 4 bases from V and 2 bases from J, with 17 bases between. The chain has TRBV13 and TRBJ1-2; D is ambiguous. The source material was PBMCs or T cells enriched from blood (not recorded which). This TCR came from a man between 18 and 29 years old who had recovered from COVID-19. The CDR3 region is CASSSRLLVGNYGYTF. In DNA, the CDR3 is TGTGCCAGCAGCTCAAGACTATTGGTCGGCAACTATGGCTACACCTTC.